This T cell receptor (beta chain) was obtained from a study of technical replicates of blood from a handful of donors. Germline trimming cut 3 bases from V and 5 bases from J; bases unmatched to any gene: 3. The CDR3 is made up of 13 amino acids. From germline, CDR1 is LGHNA and CDR2 YNFKEQ. This clone showed up just once. The repertoire was sequenced with immunoSEQ multiplex PCR; TCRdb's copy has only in-frame clones and lacks some. In the table there are about 93,000 clones, approximately 95% of which are singletons. This TCR came from a human donor in good health. Material for sequencing was T cells isolated from PBMCs. The chain has TRBV4-2 and TRBJ2-5, with 7 bases matching TRBD2. The CDR3 sequence: CASSHGGVETQYF. In DNA, the CDR3 is TGTGCCAGCAGCCATGGGGGGGTTGAGACCCAGTACTTC.